This T cell receptor (beta chain) was recovered during a study of CD8+ T cells in alopecia areata (dated by TCRdb to 2016 to 2019). About the full investigation: The treated patients took part in an open-label pilot trial in which moderate-to-severe alopecia areata was treated with oral tofacitinib at 5 to 10 mg twice daily. Tofacitinib was given for 6 to 18 months, followed by 6 months of follow-up off drug to assess delayed response and recurrence. High-throughput TCRbeta sequencing was used to examine T cell clonal expansion in alopecia areata in both the C3H/HeJ mouse model and human patients. Scalp tissue and sorted CD4+ and CD8+ peripheral blood T cells from patchy and totalis/universalis alopecia areata patients and from healthy controls were covered by human TCRbeta sequencing. Biopsies were taken from tofacitinib-treated patients at baseline and at 4 and 24 weeks of treatment, and a later scalp biopsy was taken in several of the tofacitinib-treated patients. Clonality in the scalp was compared among normal scalp (n=4), patchy alopecia areata scalp (n=8), and alopecia totalis/universalis scalp (n=8). RNA was extracted with the PAXgene miRNA kit for fixed scalp, the miRNeasy kit for PBMCs, and the RNeasy kit for mouse skin. TCRbeta CDR3 regions were amplified by immunoSEQ multiplex PCR with 35 Vbeta forward and 13 Jbeta reverse primers.

Points on this clone: The target of this receptor is not known. Base qualities are not recorded, but no much larger clone differs from it by a single base.

Library generation was performed with the immunoSEQ multiplex PCR assay. RNA was extracted from all samples and reverse transcribed into cDNA, which served as template for TCR sequencing. SuperScript III was used for first-strand cDNA synthesis, primed with a 2:1 mix of oligo-dT and random hexamers. A synthetic immune receptor repertoire was used to measure amplification bias, and any remaining bias was corrected computationally. The paper's data handling went like this. Raw reads were preprocessed for error removal, and CDR3 was defined according to IMGT conventions as running from the conserved cysteine to phenylalanine. To get clonality, Shannon entropy was normalized by log2 of the number of productive unique TCRs and the result was subtracted from 1. Whether each scalp clone was CD4 or CD8 was inferred by checking scalp TCRbeta sequences against the CD4 and CD8 repertoires from sorted blood. Imported from immuneACCESS, the table was reduced by TCRdb to in-frame sequences with V and J called. These copies leave out some clones; in studies compared against another copy, an unresolved V gene accounts for under half, and the cause of the remainder is not known. V and J calls and clone size come straight from that table; D and trimming were deduced from the DNA. The sample table lists 100,000 to 150,000 clones, 58% of them with a count of one. The ten largest clones capture roughly 4.8% of the sample.

From its cysteine to its phenylalanine, the CDR3 spans 14 amino acids. Only the CDR3 part of the read is kept: 42 bases, read in frame from the first base. V was cut back by 1 base and J by 2 bases, leaving a gap of 8 bases between them. CDR1 and CDR2 (MGHRA, YSYEKL) derive from the germline V gene. Explained via the paper, the time point label denotes: baseline before oral tofacitinib. From alopecia areata patients, peripheral blood was collected along with lesional scalp punch biopsies. PBMCs were isolated by density centrifugation and stained for CD3, CD4 and CD8, and CD4+ and CD8+ T cells were sorted on a FACSAria. The paper's findings and limits, for the study overall: Higher clonality and more expanded CD8+ clones were observed in lesional scalp than in normal scalp, particularly in alopecia totalis/universalis, a finding suggestive of antigenic drive. Unlike mouse skin, which is dominated by gammadelta T cells, normal human skin has resident alphabeta T cells that are also sequenced, and this complicates analysis of the scalp TCR repertoire. TCR sequences shared between patients were less clear than in mice, possibly partly because of HLA diversity in the patient population.

The sequence was obtained from a human donor with alopecia areata. Recombination linked TRBV4-1 to TRBJ1-2, with no confident D gene call. Sequenced material: CD4+ T cells sorted from blood, taken at week 0. The CDR3 in this case is CASSQAQENYGYTF. The nucleotides are TGCGCCAGCAGCCAAGCCCAGGAGAACTATGGCTACACCTTC.